This T cell receptor (beta chain) was profiled in a study of T cell responses to AZD1222 COVID-19 vaccine. Overall study results and limits: Repertoires in all cases were sampled only once the peak T cell response had passed. Donors were mostly white British, more females; clonal diversity possibly underestimated.

Details on this clone: The antigen is unknown.

Using immunoSEQ multiplex PCR, the repertoire was profiled, and TCRdb retains in-frame clones only, with some absent. The sample contains around 140,000 clones, roughly 92% of which appear only once. The source of this sequence is an adult in good health. The starting material was peripheral blood, obtained on day 0 of AZD1222 vaccination.

The CDR3 loop is CASSPRKGPNYGYTF. In DNA, the CDR3 is TGTGCCAGCTCACCAAGAAAAGGGCCGAACTATGGCTACACCTTC. This sequence joins TRBV18 and TRBJ1-2; D is ambiguous. Germline CDR1 reads KGHSH; CDR2 reads LQKENI. Trimming left V 2 bases short and J 2 bases short, with 12 bases between. This CDR3 has 15 amino acids.